This TCR beta chain is from a study of blood T cells in healthy people across ages (dated by TCRdb to between 2014 and 2017). Regarding the research as a whole: Template switching captured roughly one uniquely barcoded TCR beta cDNA molecule per two T cells in model experiments. Age-related changes in TCR beta repertoire diversity were measured in the study by deep sequencing normalized with unique cDNA molecular identifiers. The donors were divided into four age groups: young (average around 15 years), middle-aged (about 40), aged (approximately 59) and long-lived (82). To avoid experimental bias, donors of different ages were randomly spread across the sequencing lanes. Two additional independent replicas of 1 million unique cDNA reads from the same blood draw were analyzed for two donors (one aged 18 to 30 and one aged 80 or older). Findings and caveats that apply to the study as a whole: Observed TCR beta diversity correlated strongly with the percentage of naive T cells measured by flow cytometry. Observed TCR beta diversity per million T cells fell roughly linearly with age, and a significant reduction was already apparent by age around 36. The long-lived group showed more naive CD4+ T cells, fewer expanded clones and increased TCR diversity than the aged group, suggesting age selection. Bulk unsorted PBMC profiling prevented conclusive comparison of naive and antigen-experienced compartments. Total diversity estimates from one million sequenced T cells were considered lower bounds and underestimates. Donor CMV infection status was unknown, potentially confounding age-related changes in expanded clonotypes.

A word on this clonotype: No cognate antigen has been identified for it. Base-call qualities are not available, and no considerably larger clone is one nucleotide away.

The CDR3 goes from the cysteine to the phenylalanine over 15 residues. Only CDR3 DNA is held: 45 bases, read in frame from base 1. Cut back by 2 bases and 6 bases, the V and J ends lie 14 bases apart. The library was produced with 5' RACE. Sequenced on an Illumina HiSeq 2500. A second PCR of roughly 7 to 11 cycles was performed with a sample-barcoded 5' primer and a J-beta primer mix. A template-switch 5' adaptor carrying 12 random nucleotides introduced a unique molecular identifier onto each TCR beta cDNA molecule. Each sample yielded at least 2.5 million CDR3-containing paired-end reads. First-strand cDNA synthesis was performed from all RNA using the Mint cDNA synthesis kit, with priming by a TRBC-specific oligonucleotide. Following uracil-DNA glycosylase treatment, a first 18-cycle PCR with universal primers M1SS and BC2_uni_R was performed on all cDNA. In the source study's methods: Each sample was normalized by randomly selecting 1 million high-quality reads, each carrying a distinct molecular identifier. Reads with shared molecular identifiers were discarded instead of being binned into consensus sequences. MiTCR, run with a Q25 quality threshold and the strictest error-elimination algorithm, handled CDR3 identification, clonotype clustering and error correction. A nonparametric unseen species model with Euler transformation was used to estimate lower-bound total TCR beta diversity. TCRdb reran the public reads through fastp at Q25 and MiXCR, keeping productive beta chains. Each entry is one CDR3 protein sequence, shown with its most common DNA and genes. The V and J calls follow TCRdb's processing rather than the paper's. Within this sample are around 970,000 distinct CDR3 sequences, with about 51% of them counted one time only. 20% to 25% of the sample is held by the ten biggest clonotypes.

Donors were under 40 systemically healthy Caucasian individuals from Russia aged roughly 6 to 90 years. Each donor gave approximately 9.3 milliliters of peripheral blood, collected into EDTA-treated Vacutainer tubes. Ficoll-Paque density-gradient centrifugation was used to isolate PBMCs, with at least 6 million obtained per sample. Trizol reagent was used to extract total RNA from PBMCs, with at least 5.5 micrograms per sample. For every donor, an aliquot of PBMCs went through flow cytometry to measure the percentages of naive CD45RAhigh/CD27high T cells. This receptor was identified in a woman aged 55-69 years in good health. Recombination joined TRBV12-3 or TRBV12-4 with TRBJ2-1, with the D call tentatively TRBD1 or TRBD2, each fitting 6 bases. Sequenced: blood. The nucleotide sequence reads as follows: TGTGCCAGCAGTTTACGGGGGCTCCAGGGCAATGAGCAGTTCTTC. Its protein is CASSLRGLQGNEQFF.